Reported below is one TCR beta chain. Its target is unknown. TCRdb re-called the 5' RACE reads; every CDR3 protein appears as one record, without DNA. Recorded for this sample: more than 110,000 distinct CDR3 sequences. This CDR3 comprises 14 residues. Germline values: CDR1 DFQATT, CDR2 SNEGSKA (reference sequence). This sample stems from a study of monozygotic twins with inflammatory bowel disease. General observations from the study: Individual T cell subtypes were not distinguishable.

This chain uses TRBV20-1 with TRBJ2-3; the D call of TRBD2 rests on TCRdb alone, since no DNA is present to check it. The sequencing sample was made of blood. The clonotype was recovered from a human donor with ulcerative colitis or Crohn's disease, or a healthy co-twin of an affected twin (not recorded which). The CDR3 reads CSAPSGGSTDTQYF.